This TCR beta chain was captured by sequencing in a study of beta chain features in type 1 diabetes. Study-level results: Whether TCRB rearrangement is influenced by HLA type went unresolved here. When Type 1 diabetes patients were examined, their TCRB CDR3s proved moderately but significantly shorter in all four CD4+ subsets.

The authors reverse transcribed all of the isolated RNA, so sequencing captured expressed TCRB transcripts. Profiling relied on immunoSEQ multiplex PCR, and the TCRdb table lists in-frame clones only, not all of them. The sample includes 330,000 or so clones, about 19% of them seen just once. With respect to this clone: Its antigen is unidentified.

Germline loops: CDR1 SGHTA, CDR2 FQGNSA. Trimming pared 6 bases from V and 8 bases from J, leaving 19 bases between. CDR3 size: 14 residues. V is TRBV7-2 and J is TRBJ1-2; a possible D gene is TRBD1 (6 bases). The source is a young woman in good health. The sequenced material came from naive CD4+ T cells from blood. CDR3 in amino acids: CASSPDRWGGGYTF. As DNA, the CDR3 is TGTGCCAGCAGTCCAGACAGGTGGGGTGGCGGCTACACCTTC. Full variable domain (remainder filled in from reference TRBV7-2 and TRBJ1-2): GAGVSQSPSNKVTEKGKDVELRCDPISGHTALYWYRQSLGQGLEFLIYFQGNSAPDKSGLPSDRFSAERTGGSVSTLTIQRTQQEDSAVYLCASSPDRWGGGYTFGSGTRLTVV.